One T cell receptor (beta chain) is described in this entry. Its antigen is still unknown. Germline is not matched at one junction end, which may reflect a read error. This sample was included in a study of CD8 T cells in ankylosing spondylitis. Scientists made TCR beta libraries using quantitative 5'-RACE with molecular barcodes. Using its own MiXCR run on the 5' RACE reads, TCRdb lists one record per CDR3 protein. The sample records about 540,000 distinct CDR3 sequences, roughly 13% being singletons. Broader study findings: The disease-linked clones had a CD8+ phenotype and low blood frequencies. Ankylosing spondylitis blood appeared to be characterized by a TCR beta motif of under ten highly homologous variants. The authors reported significant enrichment of disease-linked clones in matched ankylosing spondylitis synovial fluid.

The sequenced material came from blood, either unsorted or a sorted T cell fraction (not recorded which). This TCR derives from a male donor with ankylosing spondylitis.

CDR3 region: CASSQMGQARF. CDR3 DNA sequence: TGTGCCAGCAGCCAGATGGGACAGGCCCGCTTC. The rearrangement links TRBV3-1 to TRBJ1-2; 8 bases are a match to TRBD1. Germline V CDR1 and CDR2: LGHDT, YNNKEL (reference sequence). The length of the CDR3 is 11 residues.